Each of the 12 T cell receptor beta chains below was sequenced from the same sample in a study of cytomegalovirus exposure and HLA in healthy donors. 60 Vbeta and 13 Jbeta primers were used in PCR. Repertoires were generated with immunoSEQ multiplex PCR, while TCRdb's copy carries only in-frame clones and drops some. The data show about 150,000 clones, over 60% seen once. The sequencing input was PBMCs. Source of these receptors: a man aged 40-50 years in good health and CMV-seropositive.

Concerning this clone: Other DNA sequences in this sample translate to the same CDR3. The chain uses TRBV6-5 and TRBJ1-1; D is unresolved. The CDR3 is made up of 12 amino acids. CDR1 MNHEY and CDR2 SVGAGI come from the germline V gene. V lost 2 bases and J lost 1, with 2 bases in between. The CDR3 DNA is TGTGCCAGCAGTTACCGGAACACTGAAGCTTTCTTT. Translation gives CASSYRNTEAFF.

The gene calls are TRBV6-1 and TRBJ1-1; D is possibly TRBD1 (6 bases). V gave up 2 bases and J gave up 5 bases, with 15 bases separating them. Germline V gene data show CDR1 as MNHNS and CDR2 as SASEGT. The CDR3 loop spans 15 amino acids. DNA of the CDR3: TGTGCCAGCAGTGAATGGGGGGGCGGACGAACTGAAGCTTTCTTT. Its translation: CASSEWGGGRTEAFF.

V is TRBV7-3 and J is TRBJ2-1; 10 bases align to TRBD2. V lost 0 bases, J lost 6 bases, and 2 bases stayed unmatched. Per the germline V gene, CDR1 is SGHTA and CDR2 is FQGTGA. This CDR3 is built from 15 residues. The CDR3 nucleotides read TGTGCCAGCAGCTTAACAGCGGGAGGGAGCAATGAGCAGTTCTTC. This translates into CASSLTAGGSNEQFF. Using reference TRBV7-3 and TRBJ2-1 for the parts outside the CDR3, the full variable domain is GAGVSQTPSNKVTEKGKYVELRCDPISGHTALYWYRQSLGQGPEFLIYFQGTGAADDSGLPNDRFFAVRPEGSVSTLKIQRTERGDSAVYLCASSLTAGGSNEQFFGPGTRLTVL.

J is TRBJ2-1 and V is TRBV7-2, with no clear D. Trimming shortened V by 7 bases and J by 4 bases, and 11 bases separated the two germline ends. Germline CDR1 reads SGHTA; CDR2 reads FQGNSA. This CDR3 is 13 amino acids long. CDR3 nucleotides: TGTGCCAGCACCCTAGTCGTGTACAATGAGCAGTTCTTC. Translating gives CASTLVVYNEQFF.

The CDR3 loop reads CAQLLHRQGSSGNTIYF. The CDR3 bases are TGTGCCCAGCTCCTACATCGGCAGGGGTCCTCTGGAAACACCATATATTTT. The chain joins TRBV21-1 to TRBJ1-3; the DNA was not compared with TRBD1, the D call given in the table. TRBV21-1 is tagged as a pseudogene. The CDR3 has 17 residues.

The rearrangement joins TRBV5-4 to TRBJ2-7; a possible D gene is TRBD2 (6 bases). Trimming shortened V by 4 bases and J by 2 bases, and 19 bases separated the two germline ends. The germline V gene has CDR1 SGHNT and CDR2 YYREEE (reference sequence). The CDR3 extends over 16 amino acids. Here the CDR3 DNA reads TGTGCCAGCAGCCGGAACGGCGGGAAGAAGACCTACGAGCAGTACTTC. This codes for CASSRNGGKKTYEQYF.

The gene calls are TRBV7-2 and TRBJ2-2; D gene unclear. The V gene lost 2 bases and the J gene lost 5 bases, with 12 bases spanning the gap. The CDR3 spans 15 residues. The germline V gene has CDR1 SGHTA and CDR2 FQGNSA. The CDR3: CASSLSTVLTGELFF. CDR3 nucleotides: TGTGCCAGCAGCTTAAGCACAGTCCTTACCGGGGAGCTGTTTTTT.

This clone was detected once. This chain joins TRBV6-6 and TRBJ2-1; D remains unclear. The CDR3 totals 14 residues. In germline, CDR1 is MNHNY, CDR2 SVGAGI (reference sequence). The V end was cut by 3 bases, the J end by 3 bases, with 9 bases between. In DNA form, the CDR3 reads TGTGCCAGCAGTTATGGTCCCAGCTACAATGAGCAGTTCTTC. This sequence encodes CASSYGPSYNEQFF.

CDR3 DNA sequence: TGCGCCAGCAGCTTCCAGGGGGGAAAATTCAATGAGCAGTTCTTC. It specifies CASSFQGGKFNEQFF. The chain is built from TRBV5-1 and TRBJ2-1; perhaps TRBD1 as D (7 bases). The CDR3 extends over 15 amino acids. V gave up 2 bases and J gave up 6 bases, with 15 bases separating them. CDR1 is SGHRS and CDR2 is YFSETQ in the germline V gene.

The chain is built from TRBV7-9 and TRBJ2-5; D is perhaps TRBD2 (6 bases). The DNA end is more similar to TRBJ2-7, so the J call may be wrong. This CDR3 comprises 13 residues. CDR1 and CDR2 (germline): SEHNR, FQNEAQ (reference sequence). CDR3 nucleotides: TGTGCCAGCCCTCGCGGGATTTCGTACGAGCAGTACTTC. It codes for CASPRGISYEQYF.

The chain employs TRBV10-3 and TRBJ1-1; TRBD1 aligns across 7 bases. CDR3 size: 15 residues. Per the germline V gene, CDR1 is ENHRY and CDR2 is SYGVKD. Germline trimming cut 0 bases from V and 2 bases from J; bases unmatched to any gene: 3. CDR3 residues: CAISESKGANTEAFF. For the CDR3, the DNA is TGTGCCATCAGTGAGTCGAAGGGGGCCAACACTGAAGCTTTCTTT.

The V and J genes are TRBV10-3 and TRBJ2-1, with D possibly TRBD2 on 6 matching bases. V lost 0 bases and J lost 5, with 14 bases in between. Germline CDR1 ENHRY, CDR2 SYGVKD. The CDR3 contains 16 residues. CDR3 nucleotide sequence: TGTGCCATCAGTGAGTCCCAAGTAGCGGCCAACAATGAGCAGTTCTTC. Residues: CAISESQVAANNEQFF.